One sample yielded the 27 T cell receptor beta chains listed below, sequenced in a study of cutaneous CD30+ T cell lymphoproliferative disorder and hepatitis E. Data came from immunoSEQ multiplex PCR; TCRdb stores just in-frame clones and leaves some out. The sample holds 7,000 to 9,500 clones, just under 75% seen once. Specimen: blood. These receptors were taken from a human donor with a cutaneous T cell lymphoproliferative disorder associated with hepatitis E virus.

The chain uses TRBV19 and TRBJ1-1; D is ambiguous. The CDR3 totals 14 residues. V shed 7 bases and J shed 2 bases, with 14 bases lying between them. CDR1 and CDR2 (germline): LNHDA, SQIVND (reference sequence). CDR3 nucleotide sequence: TGTGCCAGTATCGACACAGACCTAAACACTGAAGCTTTCTTT. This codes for CASIDTDLNTEAFF.

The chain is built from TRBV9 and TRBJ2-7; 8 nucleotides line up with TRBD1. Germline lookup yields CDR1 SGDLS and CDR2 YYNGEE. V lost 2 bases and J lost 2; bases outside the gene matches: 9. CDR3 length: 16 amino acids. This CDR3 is CASSVGTGTGAYEQYF. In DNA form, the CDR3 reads TGTGCCAGCAGCGTGGGGACCGGGACAGGAGCCTACGAGCAGTACTTC.

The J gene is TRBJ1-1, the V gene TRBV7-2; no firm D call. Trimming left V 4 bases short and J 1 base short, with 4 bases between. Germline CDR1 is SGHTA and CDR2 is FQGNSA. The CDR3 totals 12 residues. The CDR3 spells CASSWRNTEAFF. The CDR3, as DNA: TGTGCCAGCAGCTGGAGGAACACTGAAGCTTTCTTT. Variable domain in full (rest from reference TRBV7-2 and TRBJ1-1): GAGVSQSPSNKVTEKGKDVELRCDPISGHTALYWYRQSLGQGLEFLIYFQGNSAPDKSGLPSDRFSAERTGGSVSTLTIQRTQQEDSAVYLCASSWRNTEAFFGQGTRLTVV.

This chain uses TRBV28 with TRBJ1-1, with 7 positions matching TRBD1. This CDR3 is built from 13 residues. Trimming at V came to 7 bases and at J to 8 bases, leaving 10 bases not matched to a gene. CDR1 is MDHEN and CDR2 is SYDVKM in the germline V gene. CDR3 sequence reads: CASITPGGWEAFF. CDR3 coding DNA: TGTGCCAGCATCACCCCAGGGGGATGGGAAGCTTTCTTT.

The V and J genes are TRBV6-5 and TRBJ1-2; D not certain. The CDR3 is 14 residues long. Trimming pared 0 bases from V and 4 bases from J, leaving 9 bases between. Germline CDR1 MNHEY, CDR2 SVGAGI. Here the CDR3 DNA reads TGTGCCAGCAGTTACTCGGCAGGAACCTATGGCTACACCTTC. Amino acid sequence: CASSYSAGTYGYTF.

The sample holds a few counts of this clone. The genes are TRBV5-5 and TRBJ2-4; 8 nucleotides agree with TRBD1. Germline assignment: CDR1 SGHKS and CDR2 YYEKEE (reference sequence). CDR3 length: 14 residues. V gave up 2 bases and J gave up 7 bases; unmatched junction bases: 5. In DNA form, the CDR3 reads TGTGCCAGCAGCTTTGTTCACAGGGGGAACATTCAGTACTTC. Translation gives CASSFVHRGNIQYF.

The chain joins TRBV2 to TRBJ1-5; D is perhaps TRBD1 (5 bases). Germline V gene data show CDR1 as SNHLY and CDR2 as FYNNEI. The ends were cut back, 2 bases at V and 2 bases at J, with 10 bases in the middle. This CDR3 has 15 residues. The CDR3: CASSERGTRNQPQHF. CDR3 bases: TGTGCCAGCAGTGAAAGGGGCACTCGCAATCAGCCCCAGCATTTT.

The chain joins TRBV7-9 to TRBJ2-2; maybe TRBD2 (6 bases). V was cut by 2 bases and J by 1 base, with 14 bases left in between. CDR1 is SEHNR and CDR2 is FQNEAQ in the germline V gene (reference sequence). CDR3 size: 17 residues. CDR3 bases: TGTGCCAGCAGCTTACCCCGGAGGGAGCTGAACACCGGGGAGCTGTTTTTT. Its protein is CASSLPRRELNTGELFF. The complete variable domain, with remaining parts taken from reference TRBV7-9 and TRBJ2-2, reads DTGVSQNPRHKITKRGQNVTFRCDPISEHNRLYWYRQTLGQGPEFLTYFQNEAQLEKSRLLSDRFSAERPKGSFSTLEIQRTEQGDSAMYLCASSLPRRELNTGELFFGEGSRLTVL.

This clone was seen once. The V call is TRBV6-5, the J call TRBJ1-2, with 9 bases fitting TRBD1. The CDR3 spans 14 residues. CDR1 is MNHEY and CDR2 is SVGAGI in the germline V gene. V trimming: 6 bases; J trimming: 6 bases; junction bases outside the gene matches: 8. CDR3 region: CASRVQTGGDGYTF. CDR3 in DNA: TGTGCCAGCAGGGTACAAACAGGGGGCGATGGCTACACCTTC.

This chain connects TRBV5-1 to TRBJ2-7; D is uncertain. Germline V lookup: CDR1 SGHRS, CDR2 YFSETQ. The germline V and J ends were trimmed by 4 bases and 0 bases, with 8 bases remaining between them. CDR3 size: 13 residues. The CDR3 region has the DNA TGCGCCAGCAGCCCAGAAGTCTCCTACGAGCAGTACTTC. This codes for CASSPEVSYEQYF. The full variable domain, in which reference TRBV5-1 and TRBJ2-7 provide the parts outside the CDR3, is KAGVTQTPRYLIKTRGQQVTLSCSPISGHRSVSWYQQTPGQGLQFLFEYFSETQRNKGNFPGRFSGRQFSNSRSEMNVSTLELGDSALYLCASSPEVSYEQYFGPGTRLTVT.

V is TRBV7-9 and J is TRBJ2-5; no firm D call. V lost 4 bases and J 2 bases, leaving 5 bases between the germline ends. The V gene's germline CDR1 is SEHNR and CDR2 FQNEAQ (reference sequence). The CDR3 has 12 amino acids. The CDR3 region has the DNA TGTGCCAGCAGCTCACTACAAGAGACCCAGTACTTC. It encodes CASSSLQETQYF.

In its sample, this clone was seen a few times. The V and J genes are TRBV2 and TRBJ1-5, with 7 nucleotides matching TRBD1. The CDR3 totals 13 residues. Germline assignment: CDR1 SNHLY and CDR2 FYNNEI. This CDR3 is CAGGTVSNQPQHF. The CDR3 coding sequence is TGTGCGGGCGGGACAGTTAGCAATCAGCCCCAGCATTTT. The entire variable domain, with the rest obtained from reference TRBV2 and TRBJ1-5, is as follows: EPEVTQTPSHQVTQMGQEVILRCVPISNHLYFYWYRQILGQKVEFLVSFYNNEISEKSEIFDDQFSVERPDGSNFTLKIRSTKLEDSAMYFCAGGTVSNQPQHFGDGTRLSIL.

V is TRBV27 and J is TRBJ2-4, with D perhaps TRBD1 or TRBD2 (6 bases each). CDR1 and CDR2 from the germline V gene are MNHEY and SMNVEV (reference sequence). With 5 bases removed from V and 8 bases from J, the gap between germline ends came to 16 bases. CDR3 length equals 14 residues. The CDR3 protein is CASSPRPRGDIQYF. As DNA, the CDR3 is TGTGCCAGCAGTCCCCGACCTAGGGGGGACATTCAGTACTTC.

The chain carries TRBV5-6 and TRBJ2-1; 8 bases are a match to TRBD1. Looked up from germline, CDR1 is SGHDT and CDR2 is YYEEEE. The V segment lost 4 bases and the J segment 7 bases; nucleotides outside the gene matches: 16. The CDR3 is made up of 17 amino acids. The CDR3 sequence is CASSEWVGRGLENEQFF. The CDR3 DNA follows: TGTGCCAGCAGCGAATGGGTCGGCAGGGGGCTAGAAAATGAGCAGTTCTTC.

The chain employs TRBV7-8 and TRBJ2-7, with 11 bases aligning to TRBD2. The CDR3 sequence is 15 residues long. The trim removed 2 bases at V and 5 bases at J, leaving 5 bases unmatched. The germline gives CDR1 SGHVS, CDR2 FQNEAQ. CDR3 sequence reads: CASSLTSGRFDEQYF. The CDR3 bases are TGTGCCAGCAGCTTAACTAGCGGGAGATTTGACGAGCAGTACTTC.

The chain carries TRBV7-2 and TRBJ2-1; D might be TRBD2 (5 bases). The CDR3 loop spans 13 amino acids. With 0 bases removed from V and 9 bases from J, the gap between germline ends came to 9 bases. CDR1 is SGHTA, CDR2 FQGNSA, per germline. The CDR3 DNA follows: TGTGCCAGCAGCTTAGCGGGAGAGGTTGAGCAGTTCTTC. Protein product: CASSLAGEVEQFF.

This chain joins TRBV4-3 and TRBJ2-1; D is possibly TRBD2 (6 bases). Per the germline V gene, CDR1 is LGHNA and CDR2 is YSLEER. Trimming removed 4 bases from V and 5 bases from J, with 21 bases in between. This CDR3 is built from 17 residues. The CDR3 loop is CASSLYSGSGPNNEQFF. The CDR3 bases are TGCGCCAGCAGCCTTTACAGCGGGTCGGGACCGAACAATGAGCAGTTCTTC.

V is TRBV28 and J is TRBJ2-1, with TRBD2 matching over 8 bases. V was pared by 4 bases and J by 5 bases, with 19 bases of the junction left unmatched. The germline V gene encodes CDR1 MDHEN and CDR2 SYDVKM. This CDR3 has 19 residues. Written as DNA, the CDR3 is TGTGCCAGCAGTTCCGAGCTAGCGGGTCCTCTGAATAAGAACAATGAGCAGTTCTTC. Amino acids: CASSSELAGPLNKNNEQFF. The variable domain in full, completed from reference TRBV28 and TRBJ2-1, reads DVKVTQSSRYLVKRTGEKVFLECVQDMDHENMFWYRQDPGLGLRLIYFSYDVKMKEKGDIPEGYSVSREKKERFSLILESASTNQTSMYLCASSSELAGPLNKNNEQFFGPGTRLTVL.

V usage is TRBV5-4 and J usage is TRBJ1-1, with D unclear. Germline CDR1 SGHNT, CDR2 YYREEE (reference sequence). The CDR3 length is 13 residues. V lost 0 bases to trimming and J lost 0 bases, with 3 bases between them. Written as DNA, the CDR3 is TGTGCCAGCAGCTTGGAAGTGAACACTGAAGCTTTCTTT. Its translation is CASSLEVNTEAFF.

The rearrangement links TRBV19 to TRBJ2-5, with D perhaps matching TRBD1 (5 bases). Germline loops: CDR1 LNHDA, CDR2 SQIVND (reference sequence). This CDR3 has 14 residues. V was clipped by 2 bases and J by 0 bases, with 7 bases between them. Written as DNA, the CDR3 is TGTGCCAGTAGTATACCAGGGTACCAAGAGACCCAGTACTTC. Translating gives CASSIPGYQETQYF.

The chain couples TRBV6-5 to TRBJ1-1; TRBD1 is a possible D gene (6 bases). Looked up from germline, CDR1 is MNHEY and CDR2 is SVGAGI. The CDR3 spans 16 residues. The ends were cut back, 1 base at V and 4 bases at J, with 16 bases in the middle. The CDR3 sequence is CASSYFGPGAGTEAFF. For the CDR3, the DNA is TGTGCCAGCAGTTACTTCGGTCCGGGGGCCGGCACTGAAGCTTTCTTT.

The CDR3 spells CASRDSTAFSYEQYF. CDR3 DNA: TGTGCCAGCAGAGATTCGACAGCTTTCTCCTACGAGCAGTACTTC. The chain is built from TRBV7-9 and TRBJ2-7; a weak D match, TRBD1 (5 bases). The V gene lost 6 bases and the J gene lost 0 bases, with 15 bases spanning the gap. The CDR3 totals 15 residues. CDR1 is SEHNR, CDR2 FQNEAQ, per germline (reference sequence). The whole variable domain, filled in from reference TRBV7-9 and TRBJ2-7, reads DTGVSQNPRHKITKRGQNVTFRCDPISEHNRLYWYRQTLGQGPEFLTYFQNEAQLEKSRLLSDRFSAERPKGSFSTLEIQRTEQGDSAMYLCASRDSTAFSYEQYFGPGTRLTVT.

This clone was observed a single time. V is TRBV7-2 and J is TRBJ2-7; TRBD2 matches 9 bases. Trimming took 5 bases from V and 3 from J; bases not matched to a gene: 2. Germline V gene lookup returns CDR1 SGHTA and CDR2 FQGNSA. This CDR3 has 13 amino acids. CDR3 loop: CASSLSGSYEQYF. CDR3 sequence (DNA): TGTGCCAGCAGCCTTAGCGGGAGCTACGAGCAGTACTTC.

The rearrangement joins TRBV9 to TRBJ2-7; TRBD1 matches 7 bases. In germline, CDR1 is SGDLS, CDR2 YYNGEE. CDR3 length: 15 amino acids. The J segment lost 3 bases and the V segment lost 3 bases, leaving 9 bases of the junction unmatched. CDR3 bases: TGTGCCAGCAGCGCAGAGACGGGACAGTTCTACGAGCAGTACTTC. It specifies CASSAETGQFYEQYF.

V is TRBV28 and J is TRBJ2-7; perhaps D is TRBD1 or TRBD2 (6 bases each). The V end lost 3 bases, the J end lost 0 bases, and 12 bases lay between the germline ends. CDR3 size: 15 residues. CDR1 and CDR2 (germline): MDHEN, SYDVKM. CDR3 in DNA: TGTGCCAGCAGTTTCTCAGGGGACTTCTCCTACGAGCAGTACTTC. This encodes CASSFSGDFSYEQYF.

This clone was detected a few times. Written as DNA, the CDR3 is TGTGCCAGCAGCTCGGGACAGGGGATAGGCACAGATACGCAGTATTTT. Residues: CASSSGQGIGTDTQYF. The chain recombines TRBV11-2 with TRBJ2-3; TRBD1 aligns across 10 bases. There are 16 residues in the CDR3. Per germline, CDR1 SGHAT and CDR2 FQNNGV. V was clipped by 4 bases and J by 1 base; unmatched bases: 5.

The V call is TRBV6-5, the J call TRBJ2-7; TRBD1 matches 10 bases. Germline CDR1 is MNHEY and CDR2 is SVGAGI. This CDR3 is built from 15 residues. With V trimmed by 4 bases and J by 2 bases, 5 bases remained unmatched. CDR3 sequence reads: CASSFRDRGTYEQYF. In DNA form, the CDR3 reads TGTGCCAGCAGTTTCCGGGACAGGGGAACCTACGAGCAGTACTTC.